The next 30 T cell receptor beta chains were all read from a single sample in a study of shared clonotypes between healthy human individuals. Assay used: immunoSEQ multiplex PCR; TCRdb lists only in-frame clones, some missing. The sample has a few million clones, over 85% seen once. The sample was naive CD4+ T cells from PBMCs. The sample's subset: CD45RA+ positively selected. These receptors were taken from a young man in good health. Some clones in this sample may be carry-over from other donors' samples.

The chain has TRBV19 and TRBJ2-7; weak D call: TRBD1 (6 bases). Germline V gene data show CDR1 as LNHDA and CDR2 as SQIVND (reference sequence). This CDR3 has 14 amino acids. The V end was cut by 5 bases, the J end by 2 bases, with 13 bases between. As DNA, the CDR3 is TGTGCCAGTAGTTCAAATCAGGGGCCCTACGAGCAGTACTTC. This translates into CASSSNQGPYEQYF.

This clone was found once. CDR3 sequence: CASSHMTGFHEKLFF. The CDR3 DNA is TGTGCCAGCAGCCACATGACAGGGTTTCATGAAAAACTGTTTTTT. V and J are TRBV6-1 and TRBJ1-4; the match to TRBD1 covers 7 bases. Unmatched junction bases numbered 10, after V lost 6 bases and J lost 6 bases. This CDR3 region has 15 residues. In germline, CDR1 is MNHNS, CDR2 SASEGT.

To note about this clone: At the DNA level, this CDR3 is encoded by other sequences in the same sample as well. The V call is TRBV19, the J call TRBJ2-5; D may be TRBD1 (6 bases). Germline-derived CDR1 and CDR2 are LNHDA and SQIVND (reference sequence). Trimming left V 9 bases short and J 2 bases short, with 7 bases between. The CDR3 spans 11 residues. In DNA form, the CDR3 reads TGTGCCAGCGGACAGCAAGAGACCCAGTACTTC. Amino acid sequence: CASGQQETQYF.

V gene TRBV7-9 combines with J gene TRBJ1-1; unclear D gene. The germline gives CDR1 SEHNR, CDR2 FQNEAQ (reference sequence). This CDR3 is built from 16 residues. Trimming cost V 1 base and J 5 bases, with 17 bases left between them. CDR3 nucleotides: TGTGCCAGCAGCTTAGTATCACAGATAGGAGTTACTGAAGCTTTCTTT. Translation: CASSLVSQIGVTEAFF.

The chain couples TRBV5-1 to TRBJ2-2; 7 nucleotides agree with TRBD1. This CDR3 comprises 15 residues. CDR1 and CDR2 (germline): SGHRS, YFSETQ. Trimming removed 2 bases from V and 6 bases from J; junction bases left unmatched: 7. The CDR3 region has the DNA TGCGCCAGCAGCTTCCAGGGGGAGAAGGCCGGGGAGCTGTTTTTT. Translating it yields CASSFQGEKAGELFF. Looking up the rest from reference TRBV5-1 and TRBJ2-2 gives the full variable domain: KAGVTQTPRYLIKTRGQQVTLSCSPISGHRSVSWYQQTPGQGLQFLFEYFSETQRNKGNFPGRFSGRQFSNSRSEMNVSTLELGDSALYLCASSFQGEKAGELFFGEGSRLTVL.

This clone appeared a few times. The chain links TRBV28 to TRBJ1-5; 7 bases align to TRBD1. The junction had 2 bases not matched to a gene; V was cut back by 8 bases and J by 4 bases. This CDR3 has 12 amino acids. Germline V gene data show CDR1 as MDHEN and CDR2 as SYDVKM. The CDR3 region is CASGTVNQPQHF. CDR3 in DNA: TGTGCCAGCGGGACAGTGAATCAGCCCCAGCATTTT.

The V gene is TRBV27, the J gene TRBJ2-7; unclear D gene. The ends were cut back, 5 bases at V and 2 bases at J, with 13 bases in the middle. The CDR3 has 14 residues. CDR1 and CDR2 (germline): MNHEY, SMNVEV (reference sequence). This CDR3 reads CASSKKGSAYEQYF. CDR3 sequence (DNA): TGTGCCAGCAGTAAAAAAGGGTCAGCCTACGAGCAGTACTTC.

The chain uses TRBV7-2 and TRBJ2-7, with unresolved D. From germline, CDR1 is SGHTA and CDR2 FQGNSA. With 5 bases removed from V and 4 bases from J, the gap between germline ends came to 12 bases. This CDR3 is built from 13 residues. The CDR3 DNA sequence: TGTGCCAGCAGCCGGGTCCCTCTTTACGAGCAGTACTTC. This gives the protein CASSRVPLYEQYF.

A word on this clone: In the same sample, other DNA sequences code for this CDR3. This chain joins TRBV6-5 and TRBJ2-1; 7 bases line up with TRBD1. Germline loops: CDR1 MNHEY, CDR2 SVGAGI. CDR3 length: 13 residues. V dropped 6 bases and J dropped 4; count of bases not matched to a gene: 3. The chain's CDR3 is CASSWDSYNEQFF. CDR3 in DNA: TGTGCCAGCAGCTGGGACAGTTACAATGAGCAGTTCTTC.

This clone was observed a single time. The CDR3 protein is CASSLIAYRGLSYEQYF. CDR3 nucleotides: TGTGCCAGCAGCTTGATTGCGTATCGGGGCTTGTCCTACGAGCAGTACTTC. The chain recombines TRBV7-8 with TRBJ2-7, with D perhaps matching TRBD1 or TRBD2 (5 bases each). V was clipped by 3 bases and J by 1 base, with 19 bases between them. The length of the CDR3 is 17 residues. In germline, CDR1 is SGHVS, CDR2 FQNEAQ.

The chain carries TRBV28 and TRBJ2-1; TRBD2 agrees at 12 bases. Germline V gene data show CDR1 as MDHEN and CDR2 as SYDVKM. The CDR3 is made up of 16 amino acids. The ends lost 8 bases at V and 1 base at J; junction bases unmatched: 6. The DNA for the CDR3 is TGTGCCAGCGGAGAGACTAGCGGGGGATCCTACAATGAGCAGTTCTTC. Translated: CASGETSGGSYNEQFF.

The chain employs TRBV11-2 and TRBJ2-3, with 10 bases identical to TRBD2. After removal of 5 bases from V and 3 bases from J, the junction contained 14 bases not matched to a gene. Germline V lookup: CDR1 SGHAT, CDR2 FQNNGV. The CDR3 consists of 18 residues. The CDR3 DNA follows: TGTGCCAGCAGCCAAGGAGCGGGAGGGCTTGGAGGGACAGATACGCAGTATTTT. Translation: CASSQGAGGLGGTDTQYF.

This chain connects TRBV19 to TRBJ2-2; no clear D. The CDR3 has 13 amino acids. V lost 4 bases, J lost 4 bases, and 7 bases lay in between. Germline V gene lookup returns CDR1 LNHDA and CDR2 SQIVND (reference sequence). The CDR3 sequence is CASSRKPTGELFF. The CDR3 DNA is TGTGCCAGTAGTAGAAAGCCCACCGGGGAGCTGTTTTTT.

The chain links TRBV19 to TRBJ1-4, with 12 bases that match TRBD1. The CDR3 contains 17 residues. Looked up from germline, CDR1 is LNHDA and CDR2 is SQIVND (reference sequence). J was trimmed by 1 base and V by 6 bases; bases with no gene match: 6. The CDR3 coding sequence is TGTGCCAGTAGGACGGGGACAGGGGGCGGAACTAATGAAAAACTGTTTTTT. It translates to CASRTGTGGGTNEKLFF. Complete variable domain (other parts from reference TRBV19 and TRBJ1-4): DGGITQSPKYLFRKEGQNVTLSCEQNLNHDAMYWYRQDPGQGLRLIYYSQIVNDFQKGDIAEGYSVSREKKESFPLTVTSAQKNPTAFYLCASRTGTGGGTNEKLFFGSGTQLSVL.

This rearrangement joins TRBV4-1 to TRBJ1-4, with 10 nucleotides matching TRBD1. There are 17 residues in the CDR3. Germline V lookup: CDR1 MGHRA, CDR2 YSYEKL. V shed 3 bases, J shed 2 bases, and the junction held 6 bases outside the gene matches. For the CDR3, the DNA is TGCGCCAGCAGCCAGAGACAGGGGGCTTGGACTAATGAAAAACTGTTTTTT. Its translation is CASSQRQGAWTNEKLFF.

V and J are TRBV9 and TRBJ2-7, with D perhaps TRBD1 or TRBD2 (6 bases each). The CDR3 is 13 residues long. Germline V gene data show CDR1 as SGDLS and CDR2 as YYNGEE. Trimming removed 0 bases at V and 7 bases at J, with 11 bases between. CDR3 in DNA: TGTGCCAGCAGCGTAGTGGGGGGCGAGGAGCAGTACTTC. Encoded protein: CASSVVGGEEQYF.

The gene calls are TRBV7-2 and TRBJ2-5; D might be TRBD1 (5 bases). The CDR3 is made up of 14 amino acids. Germline lookup yields CDR1 SGHTA and CDR2 FQGNSA. V lost 4 bases, J lost 9 bases, and 18 bases lay in between. The CDR3 spells CASSSWGAQVAQYF. CDR3 DNA sequence: TGTGCCAGCAGCTCCTGGGGCGCCCAGGTCGCCCAGTACTTC.

The genes are TRBV4-1 and TRBJ2-5; unclear D gene. The germline V and J ends were trimmed by 2 bases and 6 bases, with 10 bases remaining between them. Germline V gene data show CDR1 as MGHRA and CDR2 as YSYEKL. This CDR3 region has 13 residues. CDR3 protein: CASSQLFPQTQYF. DNA of the CDR3: TGCGCCAGCAGCCAATTATTCCCACAGACCCAGTACTTC.

The chain uses TRBV7-9 and TRBJ2-7, with 10 nucleotides matching TRBD1. The germline V gene has CDR1 SEHNR and CDR2 FQNEAQ (reference sequence). J was trimmed by 4 bases and V by 5 bases; bases with no gene match: 2. The CDR3 runs 13 residues. The CDR3 here is CASSRTGGYEQYF. CDR3 bases: TGTGCCAGCAGCCGGACAGGGGGTTACGAGCAGTACTTC.

The CDR3 coding sequence is TGTGCCAGCAGCTTAGACCCTAGCTCCTACGAGCAGTACTTC. This codes for CASSLDPSSYEQYF. The gene calls are TRBV7-2 and TRBJ2-7; D ambiguous. The germline CDR1 and CDR2 sequences are SGHTA and FQGNSA. Trimming stripped 1 base from V and 0 bases from J, with 7 bases between. The length of the CDR3 is 14 residues.

The V gene is TRBV28, the J gene TRBJ2-1, with TRBD1 matching over 8 bases. Germline V CDR1 and CDR2: MDHEN, SYDVKM. This CDR3 has 17 amino acids. The V gene end was trimmed by 6 bases and the J gene end by 8 bases; junction bases not matched to a gene: 18. The CDR3: CASRSSKGRGLIYEQFF. In DNA, the CDR3 is TGTGCCAGCAGATCGTCGAAGGGCAGGGGGCTTATTTATGAGCAGTTCTTC.

The chain joins TRBV6-4 to TRBJ1-1; D not resolved. Germline V gives CDR1 MRHNA, CDR2 SNTAGT. This CDR3 spans 16 amino acids. V lost 6 bases to trimming and J lost 0 bases, with 17 bases between them. In DNA, the CDR3 is TGTGCCAGCAGCCCCATGAGCGTAGGGATGAACACTGAAGCTTTCTTT. It codes for CASSPMSVGMNTEAFF.

This rearrangement joins TRBV21-1 to TRBJ2-5; TRBD1, the D gene given by the table, was not confirmed from the DNA. TRBV21-1 is a pseudogene. The CDR3 sequence is 17 residues long. The CDR3 sequence is CASSKKKQGAREETQYF. Here the CDR3 DNA reads TGTGCCAGCAGCAAGAAGAAACAGGGGGCACGAGAAGAGACCCAGTACTTC.

As to this clone: The sample has other DNA sequences that encode this CDR3 too. The chain carries TRBV5-1 and TRBJ2-3; 7 bases match TRBD1. Germline assignment: CDR1 SGHRS and CDR2 YFSETQ. This CDR3 has 14 residues. V lost 2 bases and J lost 2; bases outside the gene matches: 2. In DNA, the CDR3 is TGCGCCAGCAGCTTAGGGACAGTCACAGATACGCAGTATTTT. Translation: CASSLGTVTDTQYF.

This chain's CDR3 is CASSPPSNTGELFF. CDR3 in DNA: TGTGCCAGCAGTCCTCCTTCGAACACCGGGGAGCTGTTTTTT. The chain carries TRBV28 and TRBJ2-2; D is ambiguous. This CDR3 has 14 residues. CDR1 is MDHEN and CDR2 is SYDVKM in the germline V gene. The V end lost 5 bases, the J end lost 0 bases, and 7 bases lay between the germline ends.

This chain uses TRBV5-1 with TRBJ2-7; no firm D call. In germline, CDR1 is SGHRS, CDR2 YFSETQ. Trimming pared 1 base from V and 2 bases from J, leaving 10 bases between. The CDR3 spans 14 residues. DNA of the CDR3: TGCGCCAGCAGCTTGTTCGGCGCGACCTACGAGCAGTACTTC. Translation: CASSLFGATYEQYF.

V is TRBV29-1 and J is TRBJ2-7; tentatively, D is TRBD2 (6 bases). The CDR3 covers 14 residues. CDR1 is SQVTM, CDR2 ANQGSEA, per germline. With 5 bases removed from V and 0 bases from J, the gap between germline ends came to 14 bases. The CDR3 sequence: CSVRWRDYSYEQYF. In DNA, the CDR3 is TGCAGCGTTCGTTGGCGGGATTACTCCTACGAGCAGTACTTC.

Points on this clone: Other DNA sequences from this sample encode an identical CDR3 as well. This rearrangement joins TRBV28 to TRBJ2-1; D gene uncertain. This CDR3 has 14 amino acids. Per the germline V gene, CDR1 is MDHEN and CDR2 is SYDVKM. V lost 2 bases and J 1 base, leaving 6 bases between the germline ends. CDR3 bases: TGTGCCAGCAGTTTAAGGGAATCCTACAATGAGCAGTTCTTC. Translated: CASSLRESYNEQFF.

The chain has TRBV28 and TRBJ1-5, with TRBD1 as a possible D gene (6 bases). With 11 bases removed from V and 3 bases from J, the gap between germline ends came to 14 bases. This CDR3 spans 13 amino acids. Germline loops: CDR1 MDHEN, CDR2 SYDVKM. The CDR3 reads CAGGGGDNQPQHF. The CDR3 region has the DNA TGTGCCGGGGGAGGGGGAGACAATCAGCCCCAGCATTTT. The variable domain in full, completed from reference TRBV28 and TRBJ1-5, reads DVKVTQSSRYLVKRTGEKVFLECVQDMDHENMFWYRQDPGLGLRLIYFSYDVKMKEKGDIPEGYSVSREKKERFSLILESASTNQTSMYLCAGGGGDNQPQHFGDGTRLSIL.

V is TRBV18 and J is TRBJ2-7; no firm D call. The CDR3 contains 15 residues. V was clipped by 0 bases and J by 7 bases, with 16 bases between them. The germline gives CDR1 KGHSH, CDR2 LQKENI. As DNA, the CDR3 is TGTGCCAGCTCACCACCGGTTGATGGGTGGCCAGAGCAGTACTTC. Residues: CASSPPVDGWPEQYF.